The source of this TCR beta chain is a study of blood T cell repertoires in COVID-19. Study at large: The study drew acute and convalescent COVID-19 samples from the United States, Italy and Spain. T cells, B-cell-depleted T cells, or PBMCs provided the cDNA or gDNA that served as material.

Authors' methods: Researchers report that nucleated cell counts were estimated from reference gene primer amplification. Method: immunoSEQ multiplex PCR; TCRdb's copy keeps in-frame clones and lacks some. V and J calls and clone size are given by that table; D and trimming were obtained from the DNA. The sample has about 80,000 clones; almost 90% are singletons. The V and J ends lost 6 bases and 10 bases, in that order; junction bases with no gene match: 7. This CDR3 region has 14 residues. The germline gives CDR1 MNHEY, CDR2 SMNVEV (reference sequence). V gene TRBV27 combines with J gene TRBJ1-6; 9 bases line up with TRBD1. This TCR was recovered from a woman older than 75 with acute or convalescent COVID-19. The specimen sequenced was peripheral blood. The CDR3 DNA follows: TGTGCCAGCAGCCCCGACAGGGGGGGATCACCCCTCCACTTT. As protein: CASSPDRGGSPLHF.